This T cell receptor beta chain was sequenced in a study of response to subunit inactivated influenza vaccine. Study-wide findings and caveats: Each seasonal influenza vaccination, the authors suggested, recruits few new T cells.

In its sample, this clonotype was seen a few times. Antigen unknown. With 7 bases clipped from V and 1 base from J, the junction kept 7 bases outside the gene matches. From germline, CDR1 is SNHLY and CDR2 FYNNEI. The CDR3 runs 15 residues. TCRdb used MiXCR to reprocess the RT-PCR reads, holding one entry per CDR3 protein. The sample lists approximately 500,000 distinct CDR3 sequences; over 10% were seen once. Sequencing was performed on PBMCs from blood, taken about 40 days after vaccination. V usage is TRBV2 and J usage is TRBJ2-5; TRBD2 matches 9 bases. The sequence came from a man aged 50-59 years who received an inactivated influenza vaccine. The CDR3 loop reads CASTRRTSAQETQYF. Written as DNA, the CDR3 is TGTGCCAGCACCAGAAGGACTAGCGCCCAAGAGACCCAGTACTTC.